A selection of T cell receptor beta chains follows, all from one sample in a study of control samples from healthy donors and cancer patients. Libraries were prepared by immunoSEQ multiplex PCR; TCRdb keeps only in-frame clonotypes and omits some of them. The listing records 150,000 to 200,000 clones. The specimen sequenced was blood. Every receptor here comes from a woman aged 25 to 39 in good health. Each CDR3 is given with its conserved first and last residue. Fields, in order: D gene, J gene, V gene, CDR3 protein, CDR3 DNA. The D gene is left open where the match is weak.

. | TRBJ2-1 | TRBV9 | CASSVEIGNNEQFF | TGTGCCAGCAGCGTAGAAATAGGCAACAATGAGCAGTTCTTC
. | TRBJ1-5 | TRBV19 | CASSMGELGNQPQHF | TGTGCCAGTAGTATGGGGGAGTTGGGCAATCAGCCCCAGCATTTT
. | TRBJ1-3 | TRBV2 | CASRPRLGDGNTIYF | TGTGCCAGCAGGCCAAGATTAGGGGATGGAAACACCATATATTTT
. | TRBJ2-3 | TRBV11-2 | CACHASTDTQYF | TGTGCTTGCCATGCCAGCACAGATACGCAGTATTTT
. | TRBJ1-5 | TRBV5-6 | CASSLLQGRQPQHF | TGTGCCAGCAGCTTATTACAGGGACGGCAGCCCCAGCATTTT
TRBD2 | TRBJ2-7 | TRBV3-1/TRBV3-2 | CASSQVAGGSYEQYF | TGTGCCAGCAGCCAAGTAGCGGGGGGCTCCTACGAGCAGTACTTC
TRBD1 | TRBJ1-2 | TRBV19 | CASSTGTGADGYTF | TGTGCCAGTAGTACTGGGACAGGGGCTGATGGCTACACCTTC
TRBD2 | TRBJ2-1 | TRBV4-2 | CASSQGGTSASYNEQFF | TGTGCCAGCAGCCAGGGTGGGACTAGCGCTAGCTACAATGAGCAGTTCTTC
TRBD1 | TRBJ2-3 | TRBV27 | CASSQDRGPDTQYF | TGTGCCAGCAGTCAGGACAGGGGGCCAGATACGCAGTATTTT
. | TRBJ1-2 | TRBV2 | CASSGGVPANYGYTF | TGTGCCAGCAGTGGGGGGGTCCCCGCTAACTATGGCTACACCTTC
. | TRBJ1-5 | TRBV13 | CASSLRQNQPQHF | TGTGCCAGCAGCTTACGCCAAAATCAGCCCCAGCATTTT
. | TRBJ2-3 | TRBV9 | CASSVFTITDTQYF | TGTGCCAGCAGCGTATTCACAATCACAGATACGCAGTATTTT
. | TRBJ1-1 | TRBV29-1 | CSVAEVMNTEAFF | TGCAGCGTTGCGGAGGTGATGAACACTGAAGCTTTCTTT
. | TRBJ2-5 | TRBV5-4 | CASSLQGGWTQYF | TGTGCCAGCAGCCTTCAGGGGGGATGGACCCAGTACTTC
. | TRBJ1-6 | TRBV18 | CASSPSDRYNSPLHF | TGTGCCAGCTCACCTTCTGACAGATATAATTCACCCCTCCACTTT
. | TRBJ1-2 | TRBV6-5 | CASSYSGPYGNGYTF | TGTGCCAGCAGTTACTCAGGACCCTATGGTAATGGCTACACCTTC
. | TRBJ1-5 | TRBV11-2 | CASSLGSNQPQHF | TGTGCCAGCAGCTTAGGCAGCAATCAGCCCCAGCATTTT
. | TRBJ2-1 | TRBV29-1 | CSVDVEQFF | TGCAGCGTTGATGTTGAGCAGTTCTTC
. | TRBJ1-1 | TRBV7-2 | CASSLVPLNTEAFF | TGTGCCAGCAGCTTAGTACCGCTGAACACTGAAGCTTTCTTT
TRBD1 | TRBJ2-7 | TRBV30 | CAWKPTGGYEQYF | TGTGCCTGGAAACCGACAGGGGGCTACGAGCAGTACTTC
. | TRBJ1-2 | TRBV4-1 | CASSQDPKGGMSGYTF | TGCGCCAGCAGCCAAGATCCCAAGGGAGGGATGAGTGGCTACACCTTC
TRBD1 | TRBJ2-7 | TRBV5-1 | CASSLAPDRGHEQYF | TGCGCCAGCAGCTTGGCCCCGGACAGGGGCCACGAGCAGTACTTC
. | TRBJ1-4 | TRBV28 | CAIKREATNEKLFF | TGTGCCATTAAGAGGGAGGCGACTAATGAAAAACTGTTTTTT
. | TRBJ2-5 | TRBV7-7 | CASSTLTAMGETQYF | TGTGCTAGCAGCACACTAACTGCAATGGGGGAGACCCAGTACTTC
TRBD1 | TRBJ1-5 | TRBV4-3 | CASSQAWGQGHQPQHF | TGCGCCAGCAGCCAAGCTTGGGGACAGGGTCACCAGCCCCAGCATTTT
. | TRBJ2-4 | TRBV28 | CASSLPRGKNIQYF | TGTGCCAGCAGTTTACCCCGGGGTAAAAACATTCAGTACTTC
TRBD1 | TRBJ1-5 | TRBV7-9 | CASSPGTGGNQPQHF | TGTGCCAGCAGCCCCGGGACAGGGGGCAATCAGCCCCAGCATTTT
. | TRBJ2-5 | TRBV7-8 | CASSLWAVEDQYF | TGTGCCAGCAGCTTATGGGCCGTTGAGGACCAGTACTTC
. | TRBJ1-1 | TRBV28 | CASSFEGEVNTEAFF | TGTGCCAGCAGTTTCGAGGGAGAGGTGAACACTGAAGCTTTCTTT
. | TRBJ1-1 | TRBV7-9 | CASSFDRPMLTEAFF | TGTGCCAGCAGCTTCGACAGGCCGATGCTCACTGAAGCTTTCTTT
TRBD1 | TRBJ1-4 | TRBV2 | CASSELGGQNNEKLFF | TGTGCCAGCAGTGAACTTGGGGGACAGAATAATGAAAAACTGTTTTTT
. | TRBJ1-1 | TRBV25-1 | CASSESEVSAFF | TGTGCCAGCAGTGAATCCGAGGTATCGGCTTTCTTT
. | TRBJ1-6 | TRBV5-8 | CATKLFSNSPLHF | TGTGCAACAAAATTGTTTAGTAATTCACCCCTCCACTTT
TRBD2 | TRBJ2-7 | TRBV20-1 | CSASTSGGGPGDEQYF | TGCAGTGCTAGTACTAGCGGGGGCGGCCCCGGGGACGAGCAGTACTTC
. | TRBJ1-5 | TRBV6-5 | CASSYQGNQPQHF | TGTGCCAGCAGTTACCAGGGGAATCAGCCCCAGCATTTT
. | TRBJ2-7 | TRBV11-2 | CASSLAGPYYEQYF | TGTGCCAGCAGCTTAGCGGGGCCTTACTACGAGCAGTACTTC
TRBD1 | TRBJ1-4 | TRBV27 | CASRGGQGDFEKLFF | TGTGCCAGCAGGGGGGGACAGGGGGATTTTGAAAAACTGTTTTTT
. | TRBJ1-1 | TRBV29-1 | CSVVNSLEAFF | TGCAGCGTTGTGAACAGCCTTGAAGCTTTCTTT
. | TRBJ1-1 | TRBV14 | CASSLHTEAFF | TGTGCCAGCAGCCTCCATACTGAAGCTTTCTTT
. | TRBJ1-1 | TRBV10-1 | CASSETLNTEAFF | TGCGCCAGCAGTGAAACTTTGAACACTGAAGCTTTCTTT
TRBD1 | TRBJ1-2 | TRBV19 | CATSADRGQNYGYTF | TGTGCCACCTCCGCGGACAGGGGGCAAAACTATGGCTACACCTTC
. | TRBJ2-1 | TRBV4-3 | CASSQVGNEQFF | TGCGCCAGCAGCCAAGTAGGGAATGAGCAGTTCTTC
TRBD1 | TRBJ2-7 | TRBV28 | CATRDRGSYEQYF | TGTGCCACCAGGGACAGGGGGTCCTACGAGCAGTACTTC
. | TRBJ2-5 | TRBV19 | CASSIQGVTETQYF | TGTGCCAGTAGTATTCAGGGTGTAACAGAGACCCAGTACTTC
. | TRBJ1-1 | TRBV7-6 | CASSLEGFRNTEAFF | TGTGCCAGCAGCTTAGAGGGGTTTAGGAACACTGAAGCTTTCTTT
. | TRBJ1-6 | TRBV5-1 | CASSGGTVDSPLHF | TGCGCCAGCAGCGGGGGGACGGTGGATTCACCCCTCCACTTT
. | TRBJ1-2 | TRBV28 | CASSSGTRLNYGYTF | TGTGCCAGCAGTTCTGGGACAAGACTTAACTATGGCTACACCTTC
. | TRBJ1-1 | TRBV6-5 | CASSYSATLNTEAFF | TGTGCCAGCAGTTACTCGGCCACCTTGAACACTGAAGCTTTCTTT
. | TRBJ1-6 | TRBV7-2 | CASSFPGGRGISPLHF | TGTGCCAGCAGCTTCCCCGGGGGGCGCGGTATTTCACCCCTCCACTTT
. | TRBJ1-2 | TRBV5-6 | CASSREGVGIGYTF | TGTGCCAGCAGCCGGGAAGGGGTCGGGATTGGCTACACCTTC
. | TRBJ1-6 | TRBV28 | CASSSTGPFSPLHF | TGTGCCAGCAGTTCGACAGGCCCGTTTTCACCCCTCCACTTT
TRBD1 | TRBJ1-1 | TRBV5-1 | CASSLTTGETTEAFF | TGCGCCAGCAGCTTAACGACAGGGGAGACAACTGAAGCTTTCTTT
. | TRBJ1-1 | TRBV11-2 | CASSSLTLRDSNTEAFF | TGTGCCAGCAGCTCCCTCACGCTCAGGGATTCGAACACTGAAGCTTTCTTT
. | TRBJ2-7 | TRBV5-1 | CASSSGAPYDEQYF | TGCGCCAGCAGCTCAGGGGCTCCTTACGACGAGCAGTACTTC
. | TRBJ1-1 | TRBV9 | CASSANLDSMNTEAFF | TGTGCCAGCAGCGCAAATCTAGACAGCATGAACACTGAAGCTTTCTTT
TRBD2 | TRBJ2-3 | TRBV27 | CASSVLAGTDTQYF | TGTGCCAGCAGTGTACTAGCGGGGACAGATACGCAGTATTTT